The rows below give T cell receptor beta chains drawn from one sample of a study of blood T cell repertoires in COVID-19. The repertoire was sequenced with immunoSEQ multiplex PCR; TCRdb's copy has only in-frame clones and lacks some. The sample lists about 250,000 clones; approximately 85% were seen once. Sequencing was carried out using peripheral blood. Receptors were obtained from a woman of 80 years or more with COVID-19, enrolled during active disease. The CDR3 runs from the conserved cysteine through the conserved F or W. A D gene is named only where the DNA matches it firmly.

J gene: TRBJ1-5
V gene: TRBV6-6
D gene: TRBD1
CDR3 protein: CASRTGSNQPQHF

J gene: TRBJ2-2
V gene: TRBV15
D gene: .
CDR3 protein: CATSRDPGANTGELFF

J gene: TRBJ2-1
V gene: TRBV28
D gene: TRBD1
CDR3 protein: CASSLSGQGAYNEQFF

J gene: TRBJ1-2
V gene: TRBV28
D gene: .
CDR3 protein: CASSLGGRGANYGYTF

J gene: TRBJ2-2
V gene: TRBV10-1
D gene: TRBD1
CDR3 protein: CASSRDRADGELFF

J gene: TRBJ2-2
V gene: TRBV11-2
D gene: .
CDR3 protein: CASSLAEVVTGELFF

J gene: TRBJ2-1
V gene: TRBV13
D gene: TRBD2
CDR3 protein: CASSLARGGHHDEQFF

J gene: TRBJ1-6
V gene: TRBV5-6
D gene: .
CDR3 protein: CASSDRSGSPLHF

J gene: TRBJ1-1
V gene: TRBV3-1/TRBV3-2
D gene: TRBD1
CDR3 protein: CASSLTGGKNTEAFF

J gene: TRBJ1-4
V gene: TRBV2
D gene: TRBD1
CDR3 protein: CASSETGTGNEKLFF

J gene: TRBJ2-7
V gene: TRBV6-6
D gene: TRBD2
CDR3 protein: CASSYGGEHSHF

J gene: TRBJ1-1
V gene: TRBV24-1
D gene: .
CDR3 protein: CATSDSRQLNTEAFF

J gene: TRBJ2-6
V gene: TRBV18
D gene: .
CDR3 protein: CASSPQFGAGANVLTF

J gene: TRBJ1-1
V gene: TRBV10-3
D gene: .
CDR3 protein: CAIRSGGLLDGTEAFF

J gene: TRBJ1-5
V gene: TRBV7-8
D gene: TRBD1
CDR3 protein: CASSLVGTGRGAWQPQHF

J gene: TRBJ1-5
V gene: TRBV5-1
D gene: .
CDR3 protein: CASSPGGQYSNQPQHF

J gene: TRBJ2-4
V gene: TRBV29-1
D gene: .
CDR3 protein: CSAWQWGEAKNIQYF

J gene: TRBJ2-5
V gene: TRBV5-6
D gene: TRBD1
CDR3 protein: CASSLDRGLGVTQYF

J gene: TRBJ1-1
V gene: TRBV29-1
D gene: .
CDR3 protein: CSVTGNTEAFF

J gene: TRBJ1-5
V gene: TRBV10-3
D gene: .
CDR3 protein: CAISAHGKGAGNQPQHF

J gene: TRBJ2-1
V gene: TRBV5-1
D gene: TRBD2
CDR3 protein: CASSFSAGVFNEQFF

J gene: TRBJ2-5
V gene: TRBV4-1
D gene: TRBD1
CDR3 protein: CASSQDAGTGRGETQYF

J gene: TRBJ1-1
V gene: TRBV19
D gene: .
CDR3 protein: CASTPSRQDTEAFF

J gene: TRBJ1-6
V gene: TRBV27
D gene: .
CDR3 protein: CASRTPYNSPLHF

J gene: TRBJ1-5
V gene: TRBV3-1/TRBV3-2
D gene: .
CDR3 protein: CASSQADSNQPQHF

J gene: TRBJ1-5
V gene: TRBV7-9
D gene: TRBD1
CDR3 protein: CASSMGQLNQPQHF

J gene: TRBJ2-5
V gene: TRBV7-2
D gene: TRBD2
CDR3 protein: CASSFPELAGPQETQYF

J gene: TRBJ1-6
V gene: TRBV7-9
D gene: .
CDR3 protein: CASSFWATGERNSPLHF

J gene: TRBJ1-1
V gene: TRBV6-6
D gene: .
CDR3 protein: CASSYPELNTEAFF

J gene: TRBJ2-1
V gene: TRBV6-5
D gene: .
CDR3 protein: CATRGSYNEQFF

J gene: TRBJ1-5
V gene: TRBV19
D gene: TRBD1
CDR3 protein: CASSKGGGQPQHF

J gene: TRBJ1-2
V gene: TRBV5-1
D gene: .
CDR3 protein: CASSHGEGVYGYTF

J gene: TRBJ2-3
V gene: TRBV7-2
D gene: TRBD1
CDR3 protein: CASSSQGALSPNTQYF

J gene: TRBJ2-7
V gene: TRBV29-1
D gene: TRBD1
CDR3 protein: CSAGQDTYEQYF

J gene: TRBJ2-7
V gene: TRBV5-1
D gene: TRBD1
CDR3 protein: CASSPGTGAHEQYF

J gene: TRBJ1-1
V gene: TRBV7-9
D gene: .
CDR3 protein: CASSRTASTEAFF

J gene: TRBJ1-4
V gene: TRBV10-3
D gene: .
CDR3 protein: CATAQGGNEKLFF

J gene: TRBJ2-2
V gene: TRBV5-1
D gene: .
CDR3 protein: CASSLLAGATGELFF

J gene: TRBJ2-3
V gene: TRBV5-1
D gene: .
CDR3 protein: CASSYQGLGTDTQYF

J gene: TRBJ1-5
V gene: TRBV28
D gene: TRBD1
CDR3 protein: CASSLGLTGHSNQPQHF

J gene: TRBJ2-6
V gene: TRBV5-1
D gene: .
CDR3 protein: CASSQGRPGANVLTF

J gene: TRBJ2-1
V gene: TRBV28
D gene: TRBD1
CDR3 protein: CASSFRGYNEQFF

J gene: TRBJ1-2
V gene: TRBV3-1/TRBV3-2
D gene: TRBD1
CDR3 protein: CASSGQGAYGYTF

J gene: TRBJ2-1
V gene: TRBV11-3
D gene: .
CDR3 protein: CASSSALGNEQFF

J gene: TRBJ2-1
V gene: TRBV3-1/TRBV3-2
D gene: TRBD2
CDR3 protein: CASSQVSSGGHNEQFF

J gene: TRBJ1-1
V gene: TRBV3-1/TRBV3-2
D gene: .
CDR3 protein: CASSLGGASAEAFF

J gene: TRBJ2-1
V gene: TRBV6-5
D gene: TRBD2
CDR3 protein: CASGLAGGPSGEQFF

J gene: TRBJ2-1
V gene: TRBV3-1/TRBV3-2
D gene: TRBD1
CDR3 protein: CASSQEKWDRGAFRLTANEQFF

J gene: TRBJ2-2
V gene: TRBV28
D gene: .
CDR3 protein: CASSLGIAGSGELFF

J gene: TRBJ2-1
V gene: TRBV5-4
D gene: TRBD2
CDR3 protein: CASSLAGGAVSSYNEQFF

J gene: TRBJ2-5
V gene: TRBV5-1
D gene: TRBD2
CDR3 protein: CASSLTNLGASGQETQYF

J gene: TRBJ1-1
V gene: TRBV7-2
D gene: .
CDR3 protein: CASSLGGANTEAFF